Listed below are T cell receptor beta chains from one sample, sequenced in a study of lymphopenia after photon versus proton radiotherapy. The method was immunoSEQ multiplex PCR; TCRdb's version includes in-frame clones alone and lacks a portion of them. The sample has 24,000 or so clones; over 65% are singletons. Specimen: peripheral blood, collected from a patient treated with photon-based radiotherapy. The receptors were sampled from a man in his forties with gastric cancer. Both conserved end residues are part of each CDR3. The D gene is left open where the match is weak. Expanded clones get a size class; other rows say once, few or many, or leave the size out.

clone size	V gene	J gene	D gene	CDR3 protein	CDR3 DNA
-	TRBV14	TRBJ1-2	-	CASSQSQGLGYTF	TGTGCCAGCAGCCAATCACAGGGTCTTGGCTACACCTTC
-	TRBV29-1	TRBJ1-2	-	CSVEEEVGRETNDYGYTF	TGCAGCGTTGAAGAGGAGGTAGGAAGGGAAACTAACGATTATGGCTACACCTTC
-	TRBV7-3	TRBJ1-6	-	CASSPTHNSPLHF	TGTGCCAGCAGCCCCACGCATAATTCACCCCTCCACTTT
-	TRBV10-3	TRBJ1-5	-	CASSPPYSNQPQHF	TGTGCCTCTTCCCCCCCCTATAGCAATCAGCCCCAGCATTTT
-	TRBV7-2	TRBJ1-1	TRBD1	CASSLGRTGGSEAFF	TGTGCCAGCAGCTTAGGTCGGACAGGGGGGTCTGAAGCTTTCTTT
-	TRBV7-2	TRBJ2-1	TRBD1	CASSLAFGTGGSYNEQFF	TGTGCCAGCAGCTTAGCGTTCGGGACAGGGGGTTCCTACAATGAGCAGTTCTTC
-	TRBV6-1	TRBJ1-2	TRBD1	CASNLLRDRYGYTF	TGTGCCAGCAACCTCCTTCGGGACAGATATGGCTACACCTTC
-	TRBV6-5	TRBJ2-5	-	CASRGGPETQYF	TGTGCCAGTAGGGGGGGGCCAGAGACCCAGTACTTC
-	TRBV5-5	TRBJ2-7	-	CASSLDVYEQYF	TGTGCCAGCAGCTTGGATGTCTACGAGCAGTACTTC
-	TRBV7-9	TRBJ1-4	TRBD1	CASSPGTGVVEKLFF	TGTGCCAGCAGCCCGGGGACAGGGGTGGTTGAAAAACTGTTTTTT
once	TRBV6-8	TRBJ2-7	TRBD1	CASRPTDRGSYEQYF	TGTGCCAGCAGGCCTACGGACAGGGGCTCCTACGAGCAGTACTTC
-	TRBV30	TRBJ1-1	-	CAWSPREGQAFF	TGTGCCTGGAGTCCCCGGGAGGGGCAAGCTTTCTTT
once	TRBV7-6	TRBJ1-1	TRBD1	CASRPQGAGMNTEAFF	TGTGCCAGCAGACCACAGGGGGCGGGAATGAACACTGAAGCTTTCTTT
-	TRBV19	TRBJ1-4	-	CASSMQGEKLFF	TGTGCCAGTAGTATGCAGGGCGAAAAACTGTTTTTT
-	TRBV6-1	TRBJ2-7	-	CASKPKQGPQQYF	TGTGCCAGCAAGCCTAAACAGGGACCCCAGCAGTACTTC
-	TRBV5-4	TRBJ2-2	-	CASPDANTGELFF	TGTGCCAGCCCCGACGCGAACACCGGGGAGCTGTTTTTT
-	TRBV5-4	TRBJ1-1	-	CASSPPEVNTEAFF	TGTGCCAGCAGCCCCCCCGAGGTGAACACTGAAGCTTTCTTT
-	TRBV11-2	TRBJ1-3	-	CASSFSTGISGNTIYF	TGTGCCAGCAGCTTCTCAACAGGGATCTCTGGAAACACCATATATTTT
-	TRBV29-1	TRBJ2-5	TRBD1	CSVVRGQGETQYF	TGCAGCGTAGTCAGGGGGCAGGGGGAGACCCAGTACTTC
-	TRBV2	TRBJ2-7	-	CASKERGANEQYF	TGTGCCAGCAAAGAGAGGGGGGCCAACGAGCAGTACTTC
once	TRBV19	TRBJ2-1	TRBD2	CASSRPGLAWNEQFF	TGTGCCAGTAGCCGGCCGGGACTAGCATGGAATGAGCAGTTCTTC
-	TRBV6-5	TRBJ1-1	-	CASSYRTGEAFF	TGTGCCAGCAGTTACCGGACGGGCGAAGCTTTCTTT
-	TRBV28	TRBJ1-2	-	CASTSPLGGNYGYTF	TGTGCCAGCACCTCTCCGCTGGGGGGTAACTATGGCTACACCTTC
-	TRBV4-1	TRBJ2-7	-	CASSQVLDSFSSYEQYF	TGCGCCAGCAGCCAGGTCTTGGACAGCTTCAGCTCCTACGAGCAGTACTTC
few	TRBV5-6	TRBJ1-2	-	CASSLGFDGYTF	TGTGCCAGCAGCTTGGGATTCGATGGCTACACCTTC
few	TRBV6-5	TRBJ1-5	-	CASRLGRNQPQHF	TGTGCCAGCAGGCTGGGACGCAATCAGCCCCAGCATTTT
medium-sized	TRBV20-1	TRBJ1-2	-	CSAPQDYGYTF	TGCAGTGCTCCGCAGGACTATGGCTACACCTTC
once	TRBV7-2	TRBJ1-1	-	CASSWEAWGTEAFF	TGTGCCAGCAGCTGGGAAGCTTGGGGCACTGAAGCTTTCTTT
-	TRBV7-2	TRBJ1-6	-	CASSPGGVPNSPLHF	TGTGCCAGCAGCCCGGGAGGGGTTCCCAATTCACCCCTCCACTTT
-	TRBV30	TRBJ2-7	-	CAWTPLGRGPYEQYF	TGTGCCTGGACCCCTTTGGGGCGGGGCCCCTACGAGCAGTACTTC
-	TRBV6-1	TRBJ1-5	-	CASSAQLNQPQHF	TGTGCCAGCAGTGCTCAACTCAATCAGCCCCAGCATTTT
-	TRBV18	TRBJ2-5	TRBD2	CASSPRRGVQETQYF	TGTGCCAGCTCACCACGACGGGGGGTCCAAGAGACCCAGTACTTC
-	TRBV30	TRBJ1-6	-	CAWSTGSGSPLHF	TGTGCCTGGAGTACGGGGTCGGGTTCACCCCTCCACTTT
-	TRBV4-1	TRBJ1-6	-	CASSQGGWVPDHNSPLHF	TGCGCCAGCAGCCAAGGCGGGTGGGTGCCCGACCATAATTCACCCCTCCACTTT
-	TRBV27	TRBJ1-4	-	CASSFRGAGTTNEKLFF	TGTGCCAGCAGTTTTCGAGGGGCCGGGACAACTAATGAAAAACTGTTTTTT
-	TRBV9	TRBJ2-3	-	CASSGGASTDTQYF	TGTGCCAGCAGCGGGGGGGCTAGCACAGATACGCAGTATTTT
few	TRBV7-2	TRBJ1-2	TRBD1	CASSLNQGEVGYTF	TGTGCCAGCAGCTTAAATCAGGGGGAGGTTGGCTACACCTTC
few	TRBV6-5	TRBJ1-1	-	CASTQRENTEAFF	TGTGCCAGCACCCAGCGGGAGAACACTGAAGCTTTCTTT
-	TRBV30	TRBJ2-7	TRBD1	CAWRGQGPSYEQYF	TGTGCCTGGAGGGGACAGGGGCCTTCCTACGAGCAGTACTTC
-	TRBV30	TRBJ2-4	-	CAWDEGLGKNIQYF	TGTGCCTGGGATGAAGGGCTTGGCAAAAACATTCAGTACTTC
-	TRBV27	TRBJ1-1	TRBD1	CASMTGTFMNTEAFF	TGTGCCAGTATGACAGGGACCTTTATGAACACTGAAGCTTTCTTT
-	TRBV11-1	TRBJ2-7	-	CASSLSGSEQYF	TGTGCCAGCAGCTTATCCGGATCCGAGCAGTACTTC
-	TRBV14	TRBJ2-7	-	CASSQGYEQYF	TGTGCCAGCAGCCAGGGGTACGAGCAGTACTTC
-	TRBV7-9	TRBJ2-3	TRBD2	CASSTTSGAGTDTQYF	TGTGCCAGCAGCACGACTAGCGGGGCTGGCACAGATACGCAGTATTTT
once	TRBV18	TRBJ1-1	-	CASSPNPDRNTEAFF	TGTGCCAGCTCACCTAACCCGGACAGGAACACTGAAGCTTTCTTT
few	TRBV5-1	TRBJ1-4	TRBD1	CASSLAGQSNEKLFF	TGCGCCAGCAGCTTGGCGGGACAGAGTAATGAAAAACTGTTTTTT
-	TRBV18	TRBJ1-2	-	CASSLSQRMSDYGYTF	TGTGCCAGCTCACTCAGCCAGAGAATGTCTGACTATGGCTACACCTTC
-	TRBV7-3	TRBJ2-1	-	CASSLTGLGYNEQFF	TGTGCCAGCAGCTTGACAGGTTTGGGCTACAATGAGCAGTTCTTC
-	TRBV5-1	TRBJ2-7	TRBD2	CASSPWRGAEEQYF	TGCGCCAGCAGCCCCTGGCGGGGGGCTGAAGAGCAGTACTTC
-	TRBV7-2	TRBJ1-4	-	CASSLVGTRNEKLFF	TGTGCCAGCAGCTTAGTAGGGACACGGAATGAAAAACTGTTTTTT
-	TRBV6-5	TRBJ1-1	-	CASSYGGNTEAFF	TGTGCCAGCAGTTACGGGGGGAACACTGAAGCTTTCTTT
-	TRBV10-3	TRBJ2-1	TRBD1	CATLDRAGSEQFF	TGTGCCACACTGGACAGGGCGGGTAGTGAGCAGTTCTTC
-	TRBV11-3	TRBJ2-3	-	CASSPRLNTDTQYF	TGTGCCAGCAGCCCTCGACTTAACACAGATACGCAGTATTTT
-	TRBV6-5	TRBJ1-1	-	CASRSPLKGEAFF	TGTGCCAGCAGGTCACCCCTGAAAGGGGAAGCTTTCTTT
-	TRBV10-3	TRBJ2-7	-	CAISEGQGPYEQYF	TGTGCCATCAGTGAAGGGCAGGGACCCTACGAGCAGTACTTC
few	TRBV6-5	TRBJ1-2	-	CASSTQDSYTF	TGTGCCAGCAGTACCCAGGACAGCTACACCTTC
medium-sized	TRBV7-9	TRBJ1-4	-	CASSQAERGLNEKLFF	TGTGCCAGCAGCCAAGCCGAGAGGGGATTAAATGAAAAACTGTTTTTT
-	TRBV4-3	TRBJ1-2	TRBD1	CASSHGSGTGADTQPDYGYTF	TGCGCCAGCAGCCATGGCTCTGGAACAGGGGCGGATACCCAACCGGACTATGGCTACACCTTC